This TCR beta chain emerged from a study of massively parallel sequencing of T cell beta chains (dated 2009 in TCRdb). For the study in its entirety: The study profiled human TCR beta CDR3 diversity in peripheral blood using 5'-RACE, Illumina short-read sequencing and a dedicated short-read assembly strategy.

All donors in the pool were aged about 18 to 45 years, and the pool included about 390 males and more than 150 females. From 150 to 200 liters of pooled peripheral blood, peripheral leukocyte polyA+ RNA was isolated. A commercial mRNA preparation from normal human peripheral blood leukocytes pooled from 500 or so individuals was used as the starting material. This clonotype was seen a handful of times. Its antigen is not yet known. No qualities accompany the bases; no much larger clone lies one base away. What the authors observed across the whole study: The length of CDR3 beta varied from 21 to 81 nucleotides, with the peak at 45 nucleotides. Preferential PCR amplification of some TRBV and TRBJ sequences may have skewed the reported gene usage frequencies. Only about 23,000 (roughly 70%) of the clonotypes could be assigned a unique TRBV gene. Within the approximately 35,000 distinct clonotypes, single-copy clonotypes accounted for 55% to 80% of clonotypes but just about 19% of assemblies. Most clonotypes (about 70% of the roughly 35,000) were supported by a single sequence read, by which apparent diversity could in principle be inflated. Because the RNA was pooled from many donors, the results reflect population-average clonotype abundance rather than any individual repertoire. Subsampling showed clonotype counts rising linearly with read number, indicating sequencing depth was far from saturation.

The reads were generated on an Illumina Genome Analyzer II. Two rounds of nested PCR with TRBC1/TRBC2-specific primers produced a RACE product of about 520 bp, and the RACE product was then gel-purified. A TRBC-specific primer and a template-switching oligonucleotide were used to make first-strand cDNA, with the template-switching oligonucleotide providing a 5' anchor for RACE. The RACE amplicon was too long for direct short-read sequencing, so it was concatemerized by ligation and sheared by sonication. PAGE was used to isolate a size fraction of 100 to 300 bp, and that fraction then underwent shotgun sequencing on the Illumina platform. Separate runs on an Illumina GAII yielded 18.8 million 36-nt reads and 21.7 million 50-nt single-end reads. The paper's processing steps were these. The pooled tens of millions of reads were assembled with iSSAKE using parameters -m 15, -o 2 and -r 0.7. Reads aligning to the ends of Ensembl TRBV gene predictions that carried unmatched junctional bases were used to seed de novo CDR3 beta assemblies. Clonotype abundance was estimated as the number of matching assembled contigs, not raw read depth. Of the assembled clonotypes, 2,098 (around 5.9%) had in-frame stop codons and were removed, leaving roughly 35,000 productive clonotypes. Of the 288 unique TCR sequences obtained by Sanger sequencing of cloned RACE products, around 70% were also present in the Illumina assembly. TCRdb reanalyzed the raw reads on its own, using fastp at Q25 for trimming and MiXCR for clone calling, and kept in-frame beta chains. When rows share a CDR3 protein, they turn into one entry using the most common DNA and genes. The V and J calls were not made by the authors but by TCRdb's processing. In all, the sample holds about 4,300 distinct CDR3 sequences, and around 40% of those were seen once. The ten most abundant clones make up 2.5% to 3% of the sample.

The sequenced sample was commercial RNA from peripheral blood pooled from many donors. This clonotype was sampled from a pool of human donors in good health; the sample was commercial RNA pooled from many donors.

CDR3 protein: CASSQGRKETQYF. The DNA sequence follows: TGTGCCAGCAGCCAAGGCAGAAAAGAGACCCAGTACTTC. The rearrangement joined TRBV3-1 to TRBJ2-5; confidence is insufficient to name the D gene. V and J lose 1 base and 3 bases, and a span of 6 bases separates them. The CDR3 starts with the cysteine, ends with the phenylalanine, and has 13 residues. Only the CDR3 DNA stays, 39 bases, in frame from base 1. In the germline V gene (reference sequence), CDR1 corresponds to LGHDT and CDR2 to YNNKEL.